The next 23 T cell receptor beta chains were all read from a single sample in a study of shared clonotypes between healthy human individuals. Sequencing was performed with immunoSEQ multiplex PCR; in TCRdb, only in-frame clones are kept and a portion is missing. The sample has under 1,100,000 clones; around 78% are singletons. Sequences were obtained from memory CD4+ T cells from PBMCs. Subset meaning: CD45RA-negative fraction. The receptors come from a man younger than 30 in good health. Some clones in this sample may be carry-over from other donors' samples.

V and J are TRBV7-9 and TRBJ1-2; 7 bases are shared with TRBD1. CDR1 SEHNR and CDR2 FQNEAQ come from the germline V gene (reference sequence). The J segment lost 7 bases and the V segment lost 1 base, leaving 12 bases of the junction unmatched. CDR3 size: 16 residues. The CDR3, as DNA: TGTGCCAGCAGCTTAGAGGGCCCCGACAGGGATGGTGGCTACACCTTC. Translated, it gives CASSLEGPDRDGGYTF.

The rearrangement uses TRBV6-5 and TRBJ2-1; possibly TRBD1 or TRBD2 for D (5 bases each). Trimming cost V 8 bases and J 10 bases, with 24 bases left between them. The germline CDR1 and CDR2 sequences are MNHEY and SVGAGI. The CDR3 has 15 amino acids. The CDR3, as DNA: TGTGCCAGCGGGTCTCCGGGGCTTAGGGCAGACGAGCAGTTCTTC. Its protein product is CASGSPGLRADEQFF.

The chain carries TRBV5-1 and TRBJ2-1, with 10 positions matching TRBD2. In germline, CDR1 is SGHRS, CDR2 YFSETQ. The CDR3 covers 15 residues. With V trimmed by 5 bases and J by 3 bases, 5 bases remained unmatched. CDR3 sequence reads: CASSSSGSNYNEQFF. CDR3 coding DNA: TGCGCCAGCAGTTCTAGCGGGAGTAACTACAATGAGCAGTTCTTC.

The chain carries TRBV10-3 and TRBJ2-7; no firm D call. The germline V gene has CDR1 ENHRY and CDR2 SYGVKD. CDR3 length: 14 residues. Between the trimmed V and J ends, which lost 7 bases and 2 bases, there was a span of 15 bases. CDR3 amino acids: CAIKGNSGAYEQYF. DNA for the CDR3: TGTGCCATCAAAGGGAACAGTGGGGCCTACGAGCAGTACTTC.

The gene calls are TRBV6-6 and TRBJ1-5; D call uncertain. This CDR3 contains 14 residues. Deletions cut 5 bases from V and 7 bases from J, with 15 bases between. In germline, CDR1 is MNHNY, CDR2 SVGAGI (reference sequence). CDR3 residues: CASSTPGGGQPQHF. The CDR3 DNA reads TGTGCCAGCAGTACCCCCGGTGGCGGGCAGCCCCAGCATTTT.

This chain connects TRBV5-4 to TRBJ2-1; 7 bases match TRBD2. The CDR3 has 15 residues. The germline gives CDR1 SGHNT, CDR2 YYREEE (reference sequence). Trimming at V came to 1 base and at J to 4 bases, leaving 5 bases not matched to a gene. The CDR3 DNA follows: TGTGCCAGCAGCTTGAATCTAGCGGCGTACAATGAGCAGTTCTTC. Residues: CASSLNLAAYNEQFF.

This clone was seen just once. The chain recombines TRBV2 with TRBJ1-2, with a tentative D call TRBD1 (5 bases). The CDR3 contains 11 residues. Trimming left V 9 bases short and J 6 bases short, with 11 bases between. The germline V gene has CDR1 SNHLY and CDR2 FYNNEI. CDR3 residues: CARRRGHGYTF. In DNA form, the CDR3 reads TGTGCCAGACGACGGGGACATGGCTACACCTTC.

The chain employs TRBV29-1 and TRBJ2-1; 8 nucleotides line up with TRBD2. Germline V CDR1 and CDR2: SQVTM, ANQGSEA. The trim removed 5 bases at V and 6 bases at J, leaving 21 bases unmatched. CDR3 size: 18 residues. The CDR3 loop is CSVHLWGISGTSPNEQFF. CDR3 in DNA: TGCAGCGTTCACCTTTGGGGGATCAGTGGGACTAGTCCCAATGAGCAGTTCTTC.

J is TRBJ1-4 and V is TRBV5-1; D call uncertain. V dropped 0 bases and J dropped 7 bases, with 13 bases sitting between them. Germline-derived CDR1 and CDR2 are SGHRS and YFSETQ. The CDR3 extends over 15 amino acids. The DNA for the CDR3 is TGCGCCAGCAGCTTGGAGGGCACGGCGGCTGAAAAACTGTTTTTT. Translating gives CASSLEGTAAEKLFF.

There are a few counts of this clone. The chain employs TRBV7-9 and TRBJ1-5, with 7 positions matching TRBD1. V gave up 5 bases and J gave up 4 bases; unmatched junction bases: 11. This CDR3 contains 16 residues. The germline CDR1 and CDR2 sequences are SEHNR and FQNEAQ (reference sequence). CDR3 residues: CASSRTGTAGNQPQHF. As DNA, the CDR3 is TGTGCCAGCAGCCGCACCGGGACAGCGGGGAATCAGCCCCAGCATTTT. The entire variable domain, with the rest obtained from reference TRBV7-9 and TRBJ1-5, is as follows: DTGVSQNPRHKITKRGQNVTFRCDPISEHNRLYWYRQTLGQGPEFLTYFQNEAQLEKSRLLSDRFSAERPKGSFSTLEIQRTEQGDSAMYLCASSRTGTAGNQPQHFGDGTRLSIL.

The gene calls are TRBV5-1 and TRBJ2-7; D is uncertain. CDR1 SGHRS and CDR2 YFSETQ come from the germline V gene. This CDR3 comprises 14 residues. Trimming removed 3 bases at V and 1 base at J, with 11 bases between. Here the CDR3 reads CASSWETTSYEQYF. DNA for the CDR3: TGCGCCAGCAGCTGGGAAACGACATCCTACGAGCAGTACTTC.

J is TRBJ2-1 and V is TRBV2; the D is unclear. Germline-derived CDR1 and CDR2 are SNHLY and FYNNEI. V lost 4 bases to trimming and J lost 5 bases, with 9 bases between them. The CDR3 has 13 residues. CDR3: CASSGLLDNEQFF. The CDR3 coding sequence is TGTGCCAGCAGTGGGCTCCTAGACAATGAGCAGTTCTTC.

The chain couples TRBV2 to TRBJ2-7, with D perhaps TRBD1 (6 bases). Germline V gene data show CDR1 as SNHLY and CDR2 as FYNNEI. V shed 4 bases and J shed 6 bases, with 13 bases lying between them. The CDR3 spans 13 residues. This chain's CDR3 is CASSGGTGSEQYF. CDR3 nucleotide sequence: TGTGCCAGCAGTGGGGGCACAGGGAGCGAGCAGTACTTC.

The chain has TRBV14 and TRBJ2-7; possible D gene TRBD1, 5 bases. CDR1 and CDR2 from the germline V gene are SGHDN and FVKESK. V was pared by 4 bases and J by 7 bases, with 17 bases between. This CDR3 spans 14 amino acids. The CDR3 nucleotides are TGTGCCAGCAGCCTGTATGGGGCAGGGCGGGAGCAGTACTTC. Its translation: CASSLYGAGREQYF.

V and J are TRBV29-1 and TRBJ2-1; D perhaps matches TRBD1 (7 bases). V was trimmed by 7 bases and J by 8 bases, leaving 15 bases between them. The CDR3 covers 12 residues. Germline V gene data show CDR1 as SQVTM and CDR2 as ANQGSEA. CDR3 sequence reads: CSGNRGGDEQFF. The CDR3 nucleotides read TGCAGCGGGAACAGGGGCGGGGATGAGCAGTTCTTC.

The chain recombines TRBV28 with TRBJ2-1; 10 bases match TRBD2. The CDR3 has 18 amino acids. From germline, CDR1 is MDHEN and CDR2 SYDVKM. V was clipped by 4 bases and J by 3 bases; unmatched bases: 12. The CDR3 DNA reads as TGTGCCAGCAGTTCTGGGCTAGCGGGAGCCAATAGCTACAATGAGCAGTTCTTC. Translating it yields CASSSGLAGANSYNEQFF.

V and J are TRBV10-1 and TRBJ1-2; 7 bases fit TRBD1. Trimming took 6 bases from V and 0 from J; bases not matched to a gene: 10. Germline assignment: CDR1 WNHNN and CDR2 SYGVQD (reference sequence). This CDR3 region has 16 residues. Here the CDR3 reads CASSFGQDASNYGYTF. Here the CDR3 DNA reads TGCGCCAGCAGCTTCGGACAGGATGCCTCTAACTATGGCTACACCTTC.

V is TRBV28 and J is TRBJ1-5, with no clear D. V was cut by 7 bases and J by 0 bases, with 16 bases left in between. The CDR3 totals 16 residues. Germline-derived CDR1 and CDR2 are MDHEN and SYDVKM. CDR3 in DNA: TGTGCCAGCACCAGCCGAGGCAGAATTAGCAATCAGCCCCAGCATTTT. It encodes CASTSRGRISNQPQHF.

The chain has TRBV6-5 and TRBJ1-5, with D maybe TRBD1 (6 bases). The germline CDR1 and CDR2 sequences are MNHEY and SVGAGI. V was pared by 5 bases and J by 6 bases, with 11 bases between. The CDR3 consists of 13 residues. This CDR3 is CASSRRTAQPQHF. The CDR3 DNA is TGTGCCAGCAGTCGGCGGACAGCTCAGCCCCAGCATTTT.

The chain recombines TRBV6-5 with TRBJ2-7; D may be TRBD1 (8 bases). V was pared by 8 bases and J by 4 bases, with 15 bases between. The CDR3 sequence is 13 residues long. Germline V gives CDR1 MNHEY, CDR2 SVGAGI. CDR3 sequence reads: CASGQGGGYEQYF. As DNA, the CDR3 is TGTGCCAGCGGACAGGGAGGGGGATACGAGCAGTACTTC.

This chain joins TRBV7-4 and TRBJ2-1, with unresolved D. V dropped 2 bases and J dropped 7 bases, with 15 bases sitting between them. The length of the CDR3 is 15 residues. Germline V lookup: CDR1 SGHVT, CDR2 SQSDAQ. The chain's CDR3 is CASSLLLKRENEQFF. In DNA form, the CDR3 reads TGTGCCAGCAGCTTACTACTAAAGAGAGAAAATGAGCAGTTCTTC.

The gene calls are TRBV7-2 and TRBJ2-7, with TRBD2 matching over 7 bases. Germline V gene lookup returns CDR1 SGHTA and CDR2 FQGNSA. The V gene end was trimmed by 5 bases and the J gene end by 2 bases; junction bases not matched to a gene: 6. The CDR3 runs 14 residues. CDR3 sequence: CASSRNLAAYEQYF. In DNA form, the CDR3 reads TGTGCCAGCAGCCGAAATCTAGCGGCCTACGAGCAGTACTTC.

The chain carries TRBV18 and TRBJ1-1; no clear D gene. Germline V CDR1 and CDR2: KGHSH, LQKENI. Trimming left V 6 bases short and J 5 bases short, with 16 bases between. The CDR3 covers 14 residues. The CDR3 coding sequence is TGTGCCAGCTCCCGACTCAAAGATGGGACTGAAGCTTTCTTT. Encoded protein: CASSRLKDGTEAFF.